A selection of T cell receptor beta chains follows, all from one sample in a study of T-cell memory formation after mild COVID-19. TCRdb fed the 5' RACE reads into MiXCR, producing one record per CDR3 protein. The sample has hundreds of thousands of distinct CDR3 sequences, approximately 16% seen once. The sample taken for sequencing was PBMCs or a T cell subset sorted from them (not recorded which). The receptors were gathered from a man between 18 and 29 years old who had mild COVID-19 (a few samples of this study predate the infection). Cell type and time point are not known. Each CDR3 is given with its conserved first and last residue. The D gene is left open where the match is weak. Expanded clones are given a class, and other clones once, few, many or no size at all.

CANRTGVNYGYTF,TGTGCCAACAGGACAGGGGTGAACTATGGCTACACCTTC,few,TRBJ1-2,TRBV7-3,TRBD1
CASSAPDRGPYNEQFF,TGTGCCAGCAGTGCCCCGGACAGGGGGCCCTACAATGAGCAGTTCTTC,few,TRBJ2-1,TRBV27,TRBD1
CATSAARDGTQGEQFF,TGTGCCACCAGTGCCGCTCGGGACGGAACCCAGGGTGAGCAGTTCTTC,few,TRBJ2-1,TRBV24-1,-
CSAPDREGVGYTF,TGCAGTGCCCCTGACAGGGAAGGCGTTGGCTACACCTTC,few,TRBJ1-2,TRBV20-1,TRBD1
CASRPLAGGLTDTQYF,TGTGCCAGCAGACCTCTAGCGGGGGGGCTCACAGATACGCAGTATTTT,-,TRBJ2-3,TRBV6-2/TRBV6-3,TRBD2
CASSPRTGVDSPLHF,TGTGCCAGCAGCCCCCGAACGGGGGTGGATTCACCCCTCCACTTT,-,TRBJ1-6,TRBV9,-
CASSRQGGFYEQYF,TGTGCCAGCAGTCGACAGGGAGGTTTCTACGAGCAGTACTTC,-,TRBJ2-7,TRBV12-3/TRBV12-4,-
CAISDPRTHREAFF,TGTGCCATCAGTGACCCTAGGACACATCGGGAAGCTTTCTTT,few,TRBJ1-1,TRBV10-3,-
CASSPIGGAEGTEAFF,TGTGCCAGCAGCCCCATTGGGGGGGCCGAGGGCACTGAAGCTTTCTTT,few,TRBJ1-1,TRBV7-3,-
CASSLIGADSEQFF,TGTGCCAGCAGCTTAATAGGGGCCGATAGTGAGCAGTTCTTC,few,TRBJ2-1,TRBV7-8,-
CASSDRDYNEQFF,TGTGCCAGCAGCGATAGGGACTACAATGAGCAGTTCTTC,-,TRBJ2-1,TRBV7-9,-